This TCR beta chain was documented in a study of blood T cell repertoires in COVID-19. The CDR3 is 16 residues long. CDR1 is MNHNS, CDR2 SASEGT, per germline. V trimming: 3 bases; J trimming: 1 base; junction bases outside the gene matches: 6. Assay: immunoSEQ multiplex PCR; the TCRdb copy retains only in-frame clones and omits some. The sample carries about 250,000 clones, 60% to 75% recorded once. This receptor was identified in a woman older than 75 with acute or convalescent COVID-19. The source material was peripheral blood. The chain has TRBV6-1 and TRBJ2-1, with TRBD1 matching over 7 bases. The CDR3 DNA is TGTGCCAGCAGTGAGATGGGCAGGGGGTCCTACAATGAGCAGTTCTTC. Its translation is CASSEMGRGSYNEQFF.